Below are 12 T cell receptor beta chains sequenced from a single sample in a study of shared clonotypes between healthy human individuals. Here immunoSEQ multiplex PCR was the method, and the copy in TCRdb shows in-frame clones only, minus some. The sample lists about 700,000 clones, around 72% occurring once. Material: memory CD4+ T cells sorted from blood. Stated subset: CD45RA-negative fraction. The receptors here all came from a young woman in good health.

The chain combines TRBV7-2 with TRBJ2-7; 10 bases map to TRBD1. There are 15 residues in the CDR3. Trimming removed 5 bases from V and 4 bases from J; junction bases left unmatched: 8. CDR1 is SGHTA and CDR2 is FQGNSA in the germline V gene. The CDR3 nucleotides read TGTGCCAGCAGCGGGCTGGGACAGGGGATTTACGAGCAGTACTTC. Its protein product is CASSGLGQGIYEQYF.

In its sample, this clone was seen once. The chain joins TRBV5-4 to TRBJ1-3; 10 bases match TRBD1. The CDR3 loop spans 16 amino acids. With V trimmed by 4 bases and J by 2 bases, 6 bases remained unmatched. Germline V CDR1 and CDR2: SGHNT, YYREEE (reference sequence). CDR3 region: CASSNPDRGAGNTIYF. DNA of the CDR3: TGTGCCAGCAGCAATCCGGACAGGGGGGCTGGAAACACCATATATTTT.

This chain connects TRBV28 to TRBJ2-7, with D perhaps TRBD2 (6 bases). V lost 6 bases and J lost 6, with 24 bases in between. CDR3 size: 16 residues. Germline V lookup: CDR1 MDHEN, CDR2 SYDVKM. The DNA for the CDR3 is TGTGCCAGCAGCATCGACGGTGGGGGGACCTTTTCCGAGCAGTACTTC. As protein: CASSIDGGGTFSEQYF. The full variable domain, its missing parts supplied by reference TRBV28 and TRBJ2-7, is DVKVTQSSRYLVKRTGEKVFLECVQDMDHENMFWYRQDPGLGLRLIYFSYDVKMKEKGDIPEGYSVSREKKERFSLILESASTNQTSMYLCASSIDGGGTFSEQYFGPGTRLTVT.

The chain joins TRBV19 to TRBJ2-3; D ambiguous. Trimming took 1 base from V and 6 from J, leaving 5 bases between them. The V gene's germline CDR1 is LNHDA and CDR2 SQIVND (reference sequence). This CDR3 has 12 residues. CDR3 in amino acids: CASSIARDTQYF. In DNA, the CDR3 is TGTGCCAGTAGTATAGCGCGGGATACGCAGTATTTT.

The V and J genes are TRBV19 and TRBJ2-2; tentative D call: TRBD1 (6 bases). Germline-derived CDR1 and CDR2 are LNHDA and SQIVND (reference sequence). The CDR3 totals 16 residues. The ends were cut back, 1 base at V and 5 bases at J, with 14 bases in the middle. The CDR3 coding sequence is TGTGCCAGTAGTATAGTGTCAGGGCAGGGGACCGGGGAGCTGTTTTTT. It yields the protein CASSIVSGQGTGELFF.

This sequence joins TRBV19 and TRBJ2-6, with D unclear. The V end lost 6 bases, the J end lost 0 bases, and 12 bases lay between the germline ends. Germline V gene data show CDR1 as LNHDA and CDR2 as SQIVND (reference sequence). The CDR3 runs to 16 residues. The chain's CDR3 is CASRVLSNSGANVLTF. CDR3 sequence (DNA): TGTGCCAGTAGGGTGCTATCCAACTCTGGGGCCAACGTCCTGACTTTC.

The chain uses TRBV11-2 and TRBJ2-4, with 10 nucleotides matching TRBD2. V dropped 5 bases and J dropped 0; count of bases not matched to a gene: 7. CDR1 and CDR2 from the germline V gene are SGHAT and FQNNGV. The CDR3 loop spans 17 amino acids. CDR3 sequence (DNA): TGTGCCAGCAGCCAGAGCGGGGGGGTCCTAGCCAAAAACATTCAGTACTTC. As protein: CASSQSGGVLAKNIQYF.

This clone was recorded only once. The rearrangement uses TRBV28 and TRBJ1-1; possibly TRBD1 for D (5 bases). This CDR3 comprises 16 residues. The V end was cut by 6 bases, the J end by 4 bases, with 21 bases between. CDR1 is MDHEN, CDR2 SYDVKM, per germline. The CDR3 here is CASSLLGTPDGTEAFF. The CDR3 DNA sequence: TGTGCCAGCAGCCTACTCGGGACCCCGGACGGCACTGAAGCTTTCTTT.

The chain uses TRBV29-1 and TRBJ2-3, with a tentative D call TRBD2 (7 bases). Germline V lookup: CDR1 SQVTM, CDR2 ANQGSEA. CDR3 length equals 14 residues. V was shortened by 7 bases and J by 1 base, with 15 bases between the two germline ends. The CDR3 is CSGLVGGGTDTQYF. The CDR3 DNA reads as TGCAGCGGCCTCGTAGGGGGGGGCACAGATACGCAGTATTTT.

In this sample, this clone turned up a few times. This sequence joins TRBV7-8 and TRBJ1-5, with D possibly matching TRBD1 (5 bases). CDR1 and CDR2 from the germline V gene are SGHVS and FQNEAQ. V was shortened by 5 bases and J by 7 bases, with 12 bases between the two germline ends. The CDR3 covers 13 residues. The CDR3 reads CASSIRQGQPQHF. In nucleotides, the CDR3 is TGTGCCAGCAGCATACGGCAGGGACAGCCCCAGCATTTT.

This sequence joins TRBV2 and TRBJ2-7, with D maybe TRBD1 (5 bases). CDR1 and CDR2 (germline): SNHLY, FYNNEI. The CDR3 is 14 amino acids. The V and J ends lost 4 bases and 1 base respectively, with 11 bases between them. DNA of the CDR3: TGTGCCAGCAGTGCAGGGTGGGAATCCTACGAGCAGTACTTC. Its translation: CASSAGWESYEQYF.

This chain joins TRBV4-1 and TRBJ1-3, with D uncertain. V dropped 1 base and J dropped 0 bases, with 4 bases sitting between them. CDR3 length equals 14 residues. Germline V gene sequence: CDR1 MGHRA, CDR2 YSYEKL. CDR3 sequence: CASSQAASGNTIYF. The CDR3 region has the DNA TGCGCCAGCAGCCAAGCAGCCTCTGGAAACACCATATATTTT.